The present T cell receptor beta chain was sequenced within a study of blood T cells in healthy people across ages. This clonotype was recorded a few times. The ends were cut back, 1 base at V and 11 bases at J, with 17 bases in the middle. The CDR3 is made up of 14 amino acids. Combining a sample-barcoded 5' primer with a J-beta primer mix, a second PCR ran for roughly 6 to 12 cycles. All samples gave at least 2.5 million CDR3-containing paired-end reads. TCRdb called the 5' RACE reads again in MiXCR, with one record for every CDR3 protein. The sample records 500,000 to 550,000 distinct CDR3 sequences, less than 25% being singletons. These same data were also listed under a study on T cells of mothers and their children. As that report states: Samples were obtained from a few healthy Caucasian mothers and their six children.

This chain joins TRBV12-3 or TRBV12-4 and TRBJ2-5; D ambiguous. This sequence was found in a boy aged 5-17 years in good health. Sample: blood. The CDR3 spells CASSLEGQVGEQYF. CDR3 coding DNA: TGTGCCAGCAGTTTAGAAGGCCAGGTCGGTGAGCAGTACTTC.